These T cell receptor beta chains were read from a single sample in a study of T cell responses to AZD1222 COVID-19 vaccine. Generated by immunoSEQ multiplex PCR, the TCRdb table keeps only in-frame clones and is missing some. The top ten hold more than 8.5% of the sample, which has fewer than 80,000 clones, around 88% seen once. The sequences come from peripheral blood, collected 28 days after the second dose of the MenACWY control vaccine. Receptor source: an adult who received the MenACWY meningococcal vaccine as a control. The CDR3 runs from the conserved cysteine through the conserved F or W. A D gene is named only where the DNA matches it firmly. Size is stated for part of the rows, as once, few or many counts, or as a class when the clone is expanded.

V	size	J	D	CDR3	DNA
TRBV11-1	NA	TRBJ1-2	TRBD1	CASSFQQGDGYTF	TGTGCCAGCAGCTTTCAACAGGGGGATGGCTACACCTTC
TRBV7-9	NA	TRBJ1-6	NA	CASSLDAGYNSPLHF	TGTGCCAGCAGCTTAGATGCCGGGTATAATTCACCCCTCCACTTT
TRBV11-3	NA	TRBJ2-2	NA	CASSDPPTGELFF	TGTGCCAGCAGCGATCCTCCTACCGGGGAGCTGTTTTTT
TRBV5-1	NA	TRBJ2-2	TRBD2	CASSFLAGQAGELFF	TGCGCCAGCAGCTTTCTAGCGGGCCAGGCCGGGGAGCTGTTTTTT
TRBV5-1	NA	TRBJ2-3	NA	CASSLVGDTQYF	TGCGCCAGCAGCTTGGTGGGGGATACGCAGTATTTT
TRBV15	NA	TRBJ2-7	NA	CATSERGTGYGEQYF	TGTGCCACCAGCGAGCGGGGGACAGGGTACGGGGAGCAGTACTTC
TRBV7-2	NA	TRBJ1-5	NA	CASSLESDSNQPQHF	TGTGCCAGCAGCTTAGAGTCGGATAGCAATCAGCCCCAGCATTTT
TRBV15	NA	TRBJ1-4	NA	CATSRDPGGSEKLFF	TGTGCCACCAGCAGAGATCCGGGCGGGAGTGAAAAACTGTTTTTT
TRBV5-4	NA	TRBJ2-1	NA	CASSLGGLASSYNEQFF	TGTGCCAGCAGCTTGGGGGGACTCGCGAGCTCCTACAATGAGCAGTTCTTC
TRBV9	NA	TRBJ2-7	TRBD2	CASSVGGSGGISYEQYF	TGTGCCAGCAGCGTCGGAGGAAGCGGGGGGATCTCCTACGAGCAGTACTTC
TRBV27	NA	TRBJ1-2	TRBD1	CASSLLGAGDRANYGYTF	TGTGCCAGCAGTTTATTAGGTGCGGGGGACAGAGCTAACTATGGCTACACCTTC
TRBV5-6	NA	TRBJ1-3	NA	CASSLISGNTIYF	TGTGCCAGCAGCTTAATCTCTGGAAACACCATATATTTT
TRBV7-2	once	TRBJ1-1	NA	CASSGDSAEAFF	TGTGCCAGCAGCGGCGACAGCGCTGAAGCTTTCTTT
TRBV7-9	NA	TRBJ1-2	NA	CASSPPEMGGYTF	TGTGCCAGCAGCCCCCCGGAAATGGGGGGCTACACCTTC
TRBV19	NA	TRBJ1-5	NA	CASSPRERGQPQHF	TGTGCCAGTAGTCCCCGGGAGAGGGGGCAGCCCCAGCATTTT
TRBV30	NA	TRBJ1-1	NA	CAWSKAVGEAFF	TGTGCCTGGAGTAAAGCAGTTGGTGAAGCTTTCTTT
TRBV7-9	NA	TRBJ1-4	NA	CASSLEVGLREKLFF	TGTGCCAGCAGCTTAGAGGTGGGGTTACGTGAAAAACTGTTTTTT
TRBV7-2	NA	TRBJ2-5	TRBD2	CASSAMTSGETQYF	TGTGCCAGCAGCGCGATGACTAGCGGGGAGACCCAGTACTTC
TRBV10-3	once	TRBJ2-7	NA	CAISGGAFDEQYF	TGTGCCATCAGTGGAGGCGCCTTTGACGAGCAGTACTTC
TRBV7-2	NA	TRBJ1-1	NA	CASSLIGGLRTEAFF	TGTGCCAGCAGCTTAATTGGGGGGCTGAGGACTGAAGCTTTCTTT
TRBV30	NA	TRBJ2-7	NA	CAWSQAGYEQYF	TGTGCCTGGAGTCAAGCGGGTTACGAGCAGTACTTC
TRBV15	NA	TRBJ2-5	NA	CATSRDSVFQETQYF	TGTGCCACCAGCAGGGACAGCGTTTTTCAAGAGACCCAGTACTTC
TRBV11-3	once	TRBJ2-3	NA	CASSQGSNTDTQYF	TGTGCCAGCAGCCAAGGGTCTAACACAGATACGCAGTATTTT
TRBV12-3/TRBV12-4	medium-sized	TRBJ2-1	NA	CASSRGSYNEQFF	TGTGCCAGCAGCCGGGGGTCATACAATGAGCAGTTCTTC
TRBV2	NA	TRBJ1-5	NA	CASRLRDTLNQPQHF	TGTGCCAGCCGGCTCCGGGACACCTTAAATCAGCCCCAGCATTTT
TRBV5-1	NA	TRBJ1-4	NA	CASSLQGSIDEKLFF	TGCGCCAGCAGCTTACAGGGCAGTATTGATGAAAAACTGTTTTTT
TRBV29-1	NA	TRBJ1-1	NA	CSVVSFGGTEAFF	TGCAGCGTTGTGAGTTTTGGGGGCACTGAAGCTTTCTTT
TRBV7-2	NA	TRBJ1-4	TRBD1	CASSHRDRGEEKLFF	TGTGCCAGCAGCCACCGGGACAGGGGAGAAGAAAAACTGTTTTTT
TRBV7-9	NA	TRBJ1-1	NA	CASRIDSLNQAFF	TGTGCCAGCAGGATTGACAGCCTAAATCAAGCTTTCTTT
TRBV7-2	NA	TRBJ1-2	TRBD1	CASSWQGAMEYGYTF	TGTGCCAGCAGCTGGCAGGGGGCGATGGAATATGGCTACACCTTC
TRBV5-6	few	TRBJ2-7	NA	CASSSAGGKYEQYF	TGTGCCAGCAGCTCCGCCGGCGGGAAGTACGAGCAGTACTTC
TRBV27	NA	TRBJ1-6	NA	CASSLSVGTPSPLHF	TGTGCCAGCAGTTTATCGGTGGGAACGCCTTCACCCCTCCACTTT
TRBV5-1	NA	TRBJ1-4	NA	CASSLVGGRGEKLFF	TGCGCCAGCAGCTTGGTCGGGGGCAGGGGTGAAAAACTGTTTTTT
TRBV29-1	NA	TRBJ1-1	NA	CSVEEIGLEAFF	TGCAGCGTTGAAGAAATTGGGTTAGAAGCTTTCTTT
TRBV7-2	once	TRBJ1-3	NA	CASSYGTRTSGNTIYF	TGTGCCAGCAGCTACGGGACGCGGACCTCTGGAAACACCATATATTTT
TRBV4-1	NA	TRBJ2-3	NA	CASSQDRGGRRPVTDTQYF	TGCGCCAGCAGCCAAGATCGAGGCGGAAGGCGTCCGGTCACAGATACGCAGTATTTT
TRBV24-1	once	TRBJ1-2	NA	CATSDGITYGYTF	TGTGCCACCAGTGACGGGATTACCTATGGCTACACCTTC
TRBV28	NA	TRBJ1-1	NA	CASREGTEAFF	TGTGCCAGCAGGGAGGGCACTGAAGCTTTCTTT
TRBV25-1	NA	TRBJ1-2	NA	CASHPASPGDGYTF	TGTGCCAGCCATCCGGCCAGCCCAGGGGATGGCTACACCTTC
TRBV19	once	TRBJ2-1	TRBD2	CASSISSGGPPHNEQFF	TGTGCCAGTAGTATCTCTAGCGGGGGCCCGCCCCACAATGAGCAGTTCTTC
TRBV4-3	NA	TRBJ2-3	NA	CASSQDGVSDTQYF	TGCGCCAGCAGCCAAGACGGGGTCTCAGATACGCAGTATTTT
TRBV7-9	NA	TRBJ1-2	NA	CASSPDLLGAYGYTF	TGTGCCAGCAGCCCCGACCTCCTTGGGGCCTATGGCTACACCTTC
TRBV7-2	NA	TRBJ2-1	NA	CASSPGTRLSNEQFF	TGTGCCAGCAGCCCTGGGACACGGCTTAGCAATGAGCAGTTCTTC
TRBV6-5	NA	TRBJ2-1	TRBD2	CASSYGAGASNEQFF	TGTGCCAGCAGTTACGGAGCGGGGGCCTCCAATGAGCAGTTCTTC